These 9 T cell receptor beta chains originate from one sample sequenced in a study of blood T cell repertoires in COVID-19. The assay was immunoSEQ multiplex PCR, and TCRdb's table has in-frame clones only and misses some. The sample shows approximately 340,000 clones, around 88% of them seen only once. Material for sequencing was peripheral blood. These receptors were taken from a man aged 30 to 45 with active or convalescent COVID-19.

V usage is TRBV5-1 and J usage is TRBJ2-7; D ambiguous. Looked up from germline, CDR1 is SGHRS and CDR2 is YFSETQ. V lost 0 bases to trimming and J lost 2 bases, with 3 bases between them. The CDR3 is made up of 12 amino acids. The CDR3 DNA sequence: TGCGCCAGCAGCTTGGCAGCCTACGAGCAGTACTTC. Protein: CASSLAAYEQYF.

The V and J genes are TRBV19 and TRBJ1-4, with 8 bases identical to TRBD1. The CDR3 contains 15 residues. V shed 10 bases and J 8 bases; nucleotides not matched to a gene: 15. CDR1 LNHDA and CDR2 SQIVND come from the germline V gene (reference sequence). CDR3 amino acids: CATSAATTGDEKLFF. The CDR3, as DNA: TGTGCCACAAGCGCTGCGACGACAGGGGACGAAAAACTGTTTTTT.

This chain connects TRBV2 to TRBJ1-1; D is unclear. CDR1 and CDR2 (germline): SNHLY, FYNNEI. With 6 bases removed from V and 1 base from J, the gap between germline ends came to 12 bases. This CDR3 is 14 amino acids long. The CDR3 protein is CASRLQTTNTEAFF. The CDR3 DNA reads TGTGCCAGCAGATTACAGACGACGAACACTGAAGCTTTCTTT. Filled out from reference TRBV2 and TRBJ1-1, the complete variable domain reads EPEVTQTPSHQVTQMGQEVILRCVPISNHLYFYWYRQILGQKVEFLVSFYNNEISEKSEIFDDQFSVERPDGSNFTLKIRSTKLEDSAMYFCASRLQTTNTEAFFGQGTRLTVV.

The rearrangement uses TRBV5-6 and TRBJ1-5, with TRBD1 as a possible D gene (5 bases). CDR3 length: 15 amino acids. Trimming shortened V by 8 bases and J by 9 bases, and 24 bases separated the two germline ends. Germline CDR1 is SGHDT and CDR2 is YYEEEE. The CDR3 DNA sequence: TGTGCCAGGACCTCCCGGGATGCAAGCGGGGGGCCCCAGCATTTT. It translates to CARTSRDASGGPQHF.

The chain carries TRBV5-3 and TRBJ2-3; D not certain. TRBV5-3 is known as an ORF, though its function is uncertain. V lost 5 bases, J lost 5 bases, and 9 bases lay in between. The CDR3 length is 12 residues. The CDR3 nucleotides read TGTGCCAGAAGTCAACGGTTAGATACGCAGTATTTT. This translates into CARSQRLDTQYF.

The V call is TRBV11-1, the J call TRBJ1-2; tentatively, D is TRBD1 (5 bases). CDR1 SGHAT and CDR2 FQDESV come from the germline V gene (reference sequence). V lost 7 bases and J lost 8, with 23 bases in between. This CDR3 is 15 amino acids long. CDR3 in amino acids: CASTSLLGTPSGYTF. The CDR3 DNA is TGTGCCAGCACCTCCCTTCTGGGGACTCCTTCCGGCTACACCTTC. Drawing the rest from reference TRBV11-1 and TRBJ1-2, the complete variable domain is EAEVAQSPRYKITEKSQAVAFWCDPISGHATLYWYRQILGQGPELLVQFQDESVVDDSQLPKDRFSAERLKGVDSTLKIQPAELGDSAMYLCASTSLLGTPSGYTFGSGTRLTVV.

This chain connects TRBV5-1 to TRBJ2-7, with D possibly matching TRBD1 (6 bases). CDR3 length: 13 residues. Germline V gene sequence: CDR1 SGHRS, CDR2 YFSETQ. Trimming took off 0 bases at V and 8 bases at J, with 12 bases between the two ends. As DNA, the CDR3 is TGCGCCAGCAGCTTGGGGACAGTTAAAAAGCAGTACTTC. Residues: CASSLGTVKKQYF.

This chain links TRBV6-1 with TRBJ1-2; the D gene is possibly TRBD1 (6 bases). CDR3 size: 14 residues. Germline values: CDR1 MNHNS, CDR2 SASEGT. Trimming removed 2 bases at V and 8 bases at J, with 15 bases between. The CDR3 loop is CASSETSGVEGYTF. CDR3 DNA: TGTGCCAGCAGTGAAACTTCAGGGGTAGAGGGCTACACCTTC.

This chain uses TRBV18 with TRBJ1-2; TRBD1 might be the D (6 bases). This CDR3 is built from 18 residues. V lost 0 bases to trimming and J lost 6 bases, with 23 bases between them. Germline V gene lookup returns CDR1 KGHSH and CDR2 LQKENI. The DNA for the CDR3 is TGTGCCAGCTCACCACCGGGGGGGCCTCAGAACAGGAACCATGGCTACACCTTC. The encoded protein is CASSPPGGPQNRNHGYTF.